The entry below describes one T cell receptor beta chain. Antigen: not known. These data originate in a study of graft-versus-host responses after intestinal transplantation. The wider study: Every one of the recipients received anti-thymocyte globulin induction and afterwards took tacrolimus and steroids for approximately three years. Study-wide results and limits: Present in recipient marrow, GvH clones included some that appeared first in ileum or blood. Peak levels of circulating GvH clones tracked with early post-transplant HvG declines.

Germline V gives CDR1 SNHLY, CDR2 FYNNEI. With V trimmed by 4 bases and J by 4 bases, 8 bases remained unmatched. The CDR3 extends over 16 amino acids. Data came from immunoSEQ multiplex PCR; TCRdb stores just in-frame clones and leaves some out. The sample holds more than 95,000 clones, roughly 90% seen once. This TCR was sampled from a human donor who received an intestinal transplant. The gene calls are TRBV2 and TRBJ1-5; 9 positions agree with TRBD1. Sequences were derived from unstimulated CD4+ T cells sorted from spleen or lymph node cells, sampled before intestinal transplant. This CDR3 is CASSVLDRGPNQPQHF. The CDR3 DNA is TGTGCCAGCAGTGTTTTGGACAGGGGCCCGAATCAGCCCCAGCATTTT.